This is a list of T cell receptor beta chains from one sample in a study of T cells in Graves' hyperthyroidism and ophthalmopathy. One entry per CDR3 protein results from TCRdb running MiXCR on the multiplex PCR reads. Of 380,000 or so distinct CDR3 sequences in the sample, roughly 19% were seen once. The specimen sequenced was blood. The receptors originated from a woman aged 18-30 years with Graves' hyperthyroidism. Each CDR3 is given with its conserved first and last residue. D genes are given only for firm matches. Clone size appears in some rows only: once, few, many, or a class for an expanded clone.

j_call v_call clone_size d_call cdr3_nt cdr3_aa
TRBJ1-2 TRBV2 many - TGTGCCAGCAGTCTTCAGGGAAATGGCTACACCTTC CASSLQGNGYTF
TRBJ1-5 TRBV12-3/TRBV12-4 - - TGTGCCAGCAGTTTGGGGGCAGGGACCAATCAGCCCCAGCATTTT CASSLGAGTNQPQHF
TRBJ2-7 TRBV11-2 many TRBD2 TGTGCCAGCAGCCCAGTAGCGGGTGACTCCTACGAGCAGTACTTC CASSPVAGDSYEQYF
TRBJ1-2 TRBV6-2/TRBV6-3 - - TGTGCCAGCAACGAGCCGTGGGGTGGCTACACCTTC CASNEPWGGYTF
TRBJ2-4 TRBV6-1 many - TGTGCCAGCAGCTCGGAGGGGAATGGCATTCAGTACTTC CASSSEGNGIQYF
TRBJ2-4 TRBV20-1 - - TGCAGTGCTAGAAAGACGGGGAAAAACATTCAGTACTTC CSARKTGKNIQYF
TRBJ2-3 TRBV7-3 many - TGTGCCAGCAGCGGAAACGGGCAGGGGGATACGCAGTATTTT CASSGNGQGDTQYF
TRBJ1-2 TRBV7-3 many - TGTGCCAGCGGCGCAGGGCCCAGCGTGACCTTC CASGAGPSVTF
TRBJ1-2 TRBV2 many - TGTGCCAGCAGTAATCCCGGGGGGACACCTACAGATGGCTACACCTTC CASSNPGGTPTDGYTF
TRBJ2-7 TRBV7-2 - TRBD2 TGTGCCAGCAGCCCTAGCGGGGGGGCTAGATCTTACGAGCAGTACTTC CASSPSGGARSYEQYF
TRBJ1-1 TRBV2 many - TGTGCCAGCACAGACAGTCAAGAAGCTTTCTTT CASTDSQEAFF
TRBJ1-1 TRBV7-8 - - TGTGCCAGCAGCTTAGAGATCGGCCGGAACACTGAAGCTTTCTTT CASSLEIGRNTEAFF
TRBJ1-1 TRBV19 many - TGTGCCACGCGTCACGGGAACACTGAAGCTTTCTTT CATRHGNTEAFF
TRBJ2-2 TRBV11-2 - - TGTGCCAGCAGCCTACCCCTCTGGCGGGGAACCGGGGAGCTGTTTTTT CASSLPLWRGTGELFF
TRBJ2-7 TRBV10-3 many TRBD1 TGTGCCATCAGCCCCGGGACAGCGGTTGGCGAGCAGTACTTC CAISPGTAVGEQYF
TRBJ2-3 TRBV7-3 many TRBD2 TGTGCCAGCAGCCACCTAGCGGGGGGCACAGATACGCAGTATTTT CASSHLAGGTDTQYF
TRBJ2-6 TRBV6-5 many - TGTGCCAGCAGTTACTCGATACAGCTCGGGGCCAACGTCCTGACTTTC CASSYSIQLGANVLTF
TRBJ2-7 TRBV6-5 - TRBD2 TGTGCCAGCAGTTCTAGCGGGGGGACCTACGAGCAGTACTTC CASSSSGGTYEQYF
TRBJ2-7 TRBV6-1 many TRBD1 TGTGCCAGCATCAAAAGGGCGGACAGGGGGCACCACGAGCAGTACTTC CASIKRADRGHHEQYF
TRBJ1-2 TRBV5-1 - - TGCGCCAGCAGCTTGGTGTCGGGGACCTTATCCGACTACACCTTC CASSLVSGTLSDYTF
TRBJ1-2 TRBV2 many - TGTGCCAGCCATGTACTTGGGAGGGGGGATGGCTACACCTTC CASHVLGRGDGYTF
TRBJ2-7 TRBV20-1 many TRBD2 TGCAGTGCTAGGACTAGCGGGGGGCGCTACGAGCAGTACTTC CSARTSGGRYEQYF
TRBJ2-7 TRBV6-1 many TRBD1 TGTGCCTGCAGTGAAGCTACCGGGACAGCGTACGAGCAGTACTTC CACSEATGTAYEQYF
TRBJ2-2 TRBV12-3/TRBV12-4 many - TGTGCCAGCAGTTTAGTGCTGGTGGAGCTGTTTTTT CASSLVLVELFF
TRBJ1-1 TRBV10-3 many - TGTGCCATCACTCGACAGTTGAACACTGAAGCTTTCTTT CAITRQLNTEAFF
TRBJ2-7 TRBV6-1 many - TGTGCCAGCAGTGAAGGCGCGGTCCCCTACGAGCAGTACTTC CASSEGAVPYEQYF
TRBJ1-6 TRBV20-1 many TRBD1 TGCAGTGCTAATGACAGGGAGGATTCACCCCTCCACTTT CSANDREDSPLHF
TRBJ2-4 TRBV12-3/TRBV12-4 many - TGTGCCAGCGTTCCCGGGGGTGGGAACATTCAGTACTTC CASVPGGGNIQYF
TRBJ1-2 TRBV25-1 - - TGTGCCAGCAGTGAATTCGGGGGTTCGGGCTATGGCTACACCTTC CASSEFGGSGYGYTF
TRBJ2-5 TRBV9 many TRBD2 TGTGCCAGCAGCGTAGGAGCGGGGCTGTACCAAGAGACCCAGTACTTC CASSVGAGLYQETQYF
TRBJ1-5 TRBV7-8 many - TGTGCCAGCAGCTTATCTGTGGACACTAATCAGCCCCAGCATTTT CASSLSVDTNQPQHF
TRBJ2-7 TRBV12-3/TRBV12-4 many TRBD2 TGTGCCAGCAGAGCGGGGGGGCTAAACGAGCAGTACTTC CASRAGGLNEQYF
TRBJ2-5 TRBV12-3/TRBV12-4 many - TGTGCCAGCAGTTTCAGTTCGTTGGAGACCCAGTACTTC CASSFSSLETQYF
TRBJ1-1 TRBV20-1 many TRBD1 TGCAGTGCTACTGGACAGGGAGACACTGAAGCTTTCTTT CSATGQGDTEAFF
TRBJ1-1 TRBV19 many TRBD1 TGTGCCAGTAGGAGAGGACAGGGCGGATGGGAGAACACTGAAGCTTTCTTT CASRRGQGGWENTEAFF
TRBJ2-5 TRBV20-1 many - TGCAGTGCTAGAGAGGGGATCCAAGAGACCCAGTACTTC CSAREGIQETQYF
TRBJ2-7 TRBV5-5 many - TGTGCCACCGCGCTTGGGAGGGGGAGCTACGAGCAGTACTTC CATALGRGSYEQYF
TRBJ1-6 TRBV12-3/TRBV12-4 - - TGTGCCAGCAGTTATCGGACATTTTGGGGTAATTCACCCCTCCACTTT CASSYRTFWGNSPLHF
TRBJ2-2 TRBV5-1 - TRBD1 TGCGCCAGCAGCCGCACAGGGGTCACCGGGGAGCTGTTTTTT CASSRTGVTGELFF
TRBJ2-2 TRBV7-7 few - TGTGCTAGCAGCCGCGTGGGGATTACCGGGGAGCTGTTTTTT CASSRVGITGELFF
TRBJ2-3 TRBV28 many - TGTGCCAGCAGTCCGAGGGGTTCCGGGGTCACAGATACGCAGTATTTT CASSPRGSGVTDTQYF
TRBJ1-1 TRBV6-5 many TRBD1 TGTGCCAGCAGTTACTTTCCTACAGGGGTTTCGAACACTGAAGCTTTCTTT CASSYFPTGVSNTEAFF
TRBJ2-7 TRBV10-3 many - TGTGCCATCAGATCAAGGGACATGAACGAGCAGTACTTC CAIRSRDMNEQYF
TRBJ2-2 TRBV12-3/TRBV12-4 few - TGTGCCAGCAGTGAGGTTTCCGGGGAGCTGTTTTTT CASSEVSGELFF
TRBJ2-7 TRBV5-1 - TRBD1 TGCGCCAGCAGCCCGGACAGGGGCGTGGACGAGCAGTACTTC CASSPDRGVDEQYF
TRBJ2-7 TRBV6-2/TRBV6-3 - TRBD2 TGTGCCAGCAGAGACGTAGCGGGAGGCGCCGAGCAGTACTTC CASRDVAGGAEQYF
TRBJ1-1 TRBV13 - - TGTGCCAGCAGGCTCTCCAGGGGAAGGGGGAACACTGAAGCTTTCTTT CASRLSRGRGNTEAFF
TRBJ2-7 TRBV6-5 - - TGTGCCAGCAGTTACTCGGTGCCAGGGGACTACGAGCAGTACTTC CASSYSVPGDYEQYF
TRBJ1-2 TRBV20-1 many TRBD1 TGCAGTGTACAGGGGGCCTGGGGCTACACCTTC CSVQGAWGYTF
TRBJ1-1 TRBV10-3 many TRBD1 TGTGCCATCAGACCCCGGGACAGGGGCGGGCCGAACACTGAAGCTTTCTTT CAIRPRDRGGPNTEAFF
TRBJ2-5 TRBV5-1 many TRBD2 TGCGCCAGCAGCGTTAGCGGGGGAACGGAGACCCAGTACTTC CASSVSGGTETQYF
TRBJ1-3 TRBV11-2 - TRBD1 TGTGCCAGCAGCTTCGACAGGGGGAACACCATATATTTT CASSFDRGNTIYF
TRBJ1-2 TRBV6-5 - - TGTGCCAGCAGTTTAGGGGGGGGCGCCTATGGCTACACCTTC CASSLGGGAYGYTF
TRBJ1-2 TRBV7-9 many - TGTGCCAGCAGCTTAAGGGCTTCTAACTATGGCTACACCTTC CASSLRASNYGYTF
TRBJ2-5 TRBV28 many TRBD2 TGTGCCAGCAGTTTAGCGGGGGAGTACCAAGAGACCCAGTACTTC CASSLAGEYQETQYF
TRBJ1-1 TRBV20-1 many - TGCAGTGCATTAGGGGGATACACTGAAGCTTTCTTT CSALGGYTEAFF